One TCR beta chain is described in this entry. These data belong to a study of cytomegalovirus exposure and HLA in healthy donors. Primers: 60 Vbeta forward and 13 Jbeta reverse. Profiled with immunoSEQ multiplex PCR; TCRdb holds only in-frame clones, not every one. Seen here are 150,000 to 200,000 clones, around four fifths observed once, and the top ten hold under 5%. V was trimmed by 1 base and J by 4 bases, leaving 10 bases between them. This CDR3 is 14 amino acids long. Germline V gives CDR1 LNHNV, CDR2 YYDKDF (reference sequence). This sequence joins TRBV15 and TRBJ1-2, with TRBD1 as a possible D gene (6 bases). This sequence was found in a girl aged 5 to 17 in good health and CMV-seropositive. The sample comprised PBMCs. The CDR3 reads CATSRGVGGYGYTF. DNA of the CDR3: TGTGCCACCAGCAGAGGTGTAGGGGGCTATGGCTACACCTTC.